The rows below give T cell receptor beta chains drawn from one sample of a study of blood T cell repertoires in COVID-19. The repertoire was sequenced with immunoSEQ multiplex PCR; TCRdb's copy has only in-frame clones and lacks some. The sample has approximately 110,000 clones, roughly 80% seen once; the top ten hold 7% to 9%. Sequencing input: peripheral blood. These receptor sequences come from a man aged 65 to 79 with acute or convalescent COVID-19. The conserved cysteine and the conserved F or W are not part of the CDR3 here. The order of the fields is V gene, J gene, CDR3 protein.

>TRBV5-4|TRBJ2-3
ASSQRTGTTDTQY
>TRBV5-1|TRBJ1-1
ASSFRDRGTEAF
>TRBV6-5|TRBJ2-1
ASSYNGLKREQF
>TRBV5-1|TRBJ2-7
ASSWGDPYNEQY
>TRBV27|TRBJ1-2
ASSFRDNRGYT
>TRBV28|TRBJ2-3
ASSLDRGRGTQY
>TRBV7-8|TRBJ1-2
ASSPRDRANSGYT
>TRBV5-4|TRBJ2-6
ASSLYWGQLSGANVLT
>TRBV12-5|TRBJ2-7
ASGLGSEQY
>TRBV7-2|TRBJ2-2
ASSLGQGWTGELF
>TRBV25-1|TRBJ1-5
ASSEGHTQPQH
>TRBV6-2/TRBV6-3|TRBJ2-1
ASSYDQDNEQF
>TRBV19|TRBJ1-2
ASSPSGTGLANYGYT
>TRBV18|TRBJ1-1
ASSPSGGTLNTEAF
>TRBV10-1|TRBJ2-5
ASSTGGPGETQY
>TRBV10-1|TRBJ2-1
ASQGLAGNYNEQF
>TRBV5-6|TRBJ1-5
ASSSGSGSGFGNQPQH
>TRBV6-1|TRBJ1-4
ASRGGDEKLF
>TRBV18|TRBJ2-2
ASSPPSTGSTGELF
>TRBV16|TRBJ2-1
ASSHLSTSGYNEQF
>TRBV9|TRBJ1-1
ASSGDRAAGTEAF
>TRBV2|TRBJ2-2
ASSGLAGGRTGELF
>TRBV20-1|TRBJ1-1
SARGLLEAF
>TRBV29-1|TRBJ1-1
SARAGETEAF
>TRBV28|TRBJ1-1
ASSPRGVGTEAF
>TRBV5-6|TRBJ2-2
ASSLQGNTGELF
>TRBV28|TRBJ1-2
ASTMDRRYGYT
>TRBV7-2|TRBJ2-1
ASRMGLAPQQF
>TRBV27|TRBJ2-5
ASSLVETTPETQY
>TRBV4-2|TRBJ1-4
ASSQDAGQNEKLF
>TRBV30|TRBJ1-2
AWSGTPKLHGYT
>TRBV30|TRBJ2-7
AWARTGQYEQY
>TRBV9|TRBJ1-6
ASSAYRQLGSPLH
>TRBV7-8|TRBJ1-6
ASSPGGRLDSPLH
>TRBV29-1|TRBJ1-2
SVDEGGYGYT
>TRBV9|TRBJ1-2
ASRGQGADGYT
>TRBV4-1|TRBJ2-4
ASSQERTSSIWAKNIQY
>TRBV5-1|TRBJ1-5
ASSFSGGTNQPQH
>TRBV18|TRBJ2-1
ASALTGNNEQF
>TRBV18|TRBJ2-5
ASSPWGEETQY
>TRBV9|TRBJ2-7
ASSGGLAGDYEQY
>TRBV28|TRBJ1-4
ASSFRGVDEKLF
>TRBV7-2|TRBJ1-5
ASSLGSWGVGNQPQH
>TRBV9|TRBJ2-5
ASSVAVGLAGAQETQY